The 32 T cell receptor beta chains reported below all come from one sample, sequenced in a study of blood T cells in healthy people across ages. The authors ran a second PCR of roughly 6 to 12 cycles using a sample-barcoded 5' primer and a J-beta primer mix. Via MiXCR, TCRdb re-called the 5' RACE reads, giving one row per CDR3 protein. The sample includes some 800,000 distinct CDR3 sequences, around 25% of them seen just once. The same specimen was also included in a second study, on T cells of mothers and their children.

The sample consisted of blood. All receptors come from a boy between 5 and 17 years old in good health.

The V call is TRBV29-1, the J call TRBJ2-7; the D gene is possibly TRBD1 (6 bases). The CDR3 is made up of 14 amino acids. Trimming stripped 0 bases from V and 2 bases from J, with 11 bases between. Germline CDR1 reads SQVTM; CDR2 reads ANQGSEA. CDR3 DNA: TGCAGCGTTGAAGAGGGGGCGCAGGCCTACGAGCAGTACTTC. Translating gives CSVEEGAQAYEQYF.

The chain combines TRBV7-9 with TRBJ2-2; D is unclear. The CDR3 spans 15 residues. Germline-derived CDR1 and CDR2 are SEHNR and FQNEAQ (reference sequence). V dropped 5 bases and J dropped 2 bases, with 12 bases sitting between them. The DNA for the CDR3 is TGTGCCAGCAGCACCTGGCCCCTAAACACCGGGGAGCTGTTTTTT. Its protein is CASSTWPLNTGELFF.

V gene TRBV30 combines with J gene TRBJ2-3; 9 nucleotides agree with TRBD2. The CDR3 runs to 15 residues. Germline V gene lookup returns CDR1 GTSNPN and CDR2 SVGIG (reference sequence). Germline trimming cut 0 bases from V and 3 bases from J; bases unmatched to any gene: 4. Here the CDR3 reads CAWSVKRGATDTQYF. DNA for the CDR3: TGTGCCTGGAGTGTAAAGCGGGGGGCGACAGATACGCAGTATTTT.

CDR3 nucleotides: TGTGCCAGCAGCGGCCCCAGAAACCCCAACACAGATACGCAGTATTTT. The encoded protein is CASSGPRNPNTDTQYF. The J gene is TRBJ2-3, the V gene TRBV7-6; no clear D. V was pared by 5 bases and J by 2 bases, with 17 bases between. There are 16 residues in the CDR3. The germline V gene encodes CDR1 SGHVS and CDR2 FNYEAQ.

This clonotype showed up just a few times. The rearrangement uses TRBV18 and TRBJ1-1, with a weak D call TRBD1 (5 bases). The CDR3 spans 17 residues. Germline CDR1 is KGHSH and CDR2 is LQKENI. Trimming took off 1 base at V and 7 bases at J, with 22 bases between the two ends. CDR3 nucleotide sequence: TGTGCCAGCTCACCACAGGCCCCCCAGATGGGGACCGATGAAGCTTTCTTT. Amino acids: CASSPQAPQMGTDEAFF.

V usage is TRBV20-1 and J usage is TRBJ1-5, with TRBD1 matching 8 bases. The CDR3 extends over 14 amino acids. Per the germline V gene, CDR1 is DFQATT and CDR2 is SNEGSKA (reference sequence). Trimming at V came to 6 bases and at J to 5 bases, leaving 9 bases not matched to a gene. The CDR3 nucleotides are TGCAGTGCCATACGACAGGGGAAACATCAGCCCCAGCATTTT. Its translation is CSAIRQGKHQPQHF.

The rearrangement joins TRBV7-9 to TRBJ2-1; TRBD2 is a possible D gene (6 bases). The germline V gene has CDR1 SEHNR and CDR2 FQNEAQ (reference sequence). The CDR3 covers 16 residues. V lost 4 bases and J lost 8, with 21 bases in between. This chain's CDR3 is CASSWRDSVDSDEQFF. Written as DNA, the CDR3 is TGTGCCAGCAGCTGGCGGGATAGCGTTGACAGTGATGAGCAGTTCTTC.

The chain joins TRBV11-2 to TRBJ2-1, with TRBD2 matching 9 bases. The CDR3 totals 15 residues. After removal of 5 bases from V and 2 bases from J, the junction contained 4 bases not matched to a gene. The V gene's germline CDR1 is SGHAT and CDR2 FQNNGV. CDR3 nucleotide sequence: TGTGCCAGCAGCCAAATAGCGGGGGCCTACAATGAGCAGTTCTTC. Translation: CASSQIAGAYNEQFF.

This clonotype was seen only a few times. CDR3 region: CASSLTTGDEKLFF. DNA for the CDR3: TGTGCCAGCAGCTTAACGACAGGGGACGAAAAACTGTTTTTT. The chain employs TRBV7-2 and TRBJ1-4; 8 nucleotides align to TRBD1. Germline lookup yields CDR1 SGHTA and CDR2 FQGNSA. The CDR3 is 14 residues long. The trim removed 2 bases at V and 8 bases at J, leaving 4 bases unmatched.

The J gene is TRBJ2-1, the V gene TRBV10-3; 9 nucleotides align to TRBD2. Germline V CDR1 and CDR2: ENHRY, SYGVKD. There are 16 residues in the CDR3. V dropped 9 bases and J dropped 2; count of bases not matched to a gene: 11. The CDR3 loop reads CAIREEAGGPYNEQFF. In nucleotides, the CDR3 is TGTGCCATTCGGGAGGAAGCGGGAGGACCCTACAATGAGCAGTTCTTC.

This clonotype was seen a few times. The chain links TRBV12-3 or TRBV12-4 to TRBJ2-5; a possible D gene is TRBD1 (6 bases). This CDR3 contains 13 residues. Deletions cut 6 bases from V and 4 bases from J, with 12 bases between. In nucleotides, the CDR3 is TGTGCCAGCAGCATCACAGGGAGAGAGACCCAGTACTTC. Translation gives CASSITGRETQYF.

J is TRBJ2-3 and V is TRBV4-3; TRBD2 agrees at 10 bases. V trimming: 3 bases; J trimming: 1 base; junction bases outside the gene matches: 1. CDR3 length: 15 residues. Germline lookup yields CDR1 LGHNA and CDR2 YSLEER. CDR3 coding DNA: TGCGCCAGCAGCCATGGGACTAGCGGCACAGATACGCAGTATTTT. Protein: CASSHGTSGTDTQYF.

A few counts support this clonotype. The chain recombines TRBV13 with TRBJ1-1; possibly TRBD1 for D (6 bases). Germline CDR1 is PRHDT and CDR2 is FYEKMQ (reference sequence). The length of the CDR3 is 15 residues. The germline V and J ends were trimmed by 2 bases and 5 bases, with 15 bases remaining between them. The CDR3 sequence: CASSLPGGGRTEAFF. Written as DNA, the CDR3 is TGTGCCAGCAGCTTACCTGGAGGGGGTCGGACTGAAGCTTTCTTT.

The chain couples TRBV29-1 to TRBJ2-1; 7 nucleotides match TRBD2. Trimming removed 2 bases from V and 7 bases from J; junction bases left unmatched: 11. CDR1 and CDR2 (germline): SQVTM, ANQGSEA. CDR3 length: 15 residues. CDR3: CSVEMLSPGLNEQFF. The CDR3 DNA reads TGCAGCGTTGAAATGCTCTCGCCGGGACTAAATGAGCAGTTCTTC.

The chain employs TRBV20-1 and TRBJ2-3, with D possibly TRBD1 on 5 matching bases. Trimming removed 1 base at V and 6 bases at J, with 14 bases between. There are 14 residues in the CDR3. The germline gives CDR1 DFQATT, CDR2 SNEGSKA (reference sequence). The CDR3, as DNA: TGCAGTGCTAGAGCCTCTGGACACCAGGATACGCAGTATTTT. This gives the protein CSARASGHQDTQYF.

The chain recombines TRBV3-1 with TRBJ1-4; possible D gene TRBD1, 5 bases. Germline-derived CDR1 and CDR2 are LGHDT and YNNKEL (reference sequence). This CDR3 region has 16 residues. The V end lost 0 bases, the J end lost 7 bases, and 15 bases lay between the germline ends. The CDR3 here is CASSQEGWEGVEKLFF. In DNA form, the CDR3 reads TGTGCCAGCAGCCAAGAGGGTTGGGAAGGGGTTGAAAAACTGTTTTTT.

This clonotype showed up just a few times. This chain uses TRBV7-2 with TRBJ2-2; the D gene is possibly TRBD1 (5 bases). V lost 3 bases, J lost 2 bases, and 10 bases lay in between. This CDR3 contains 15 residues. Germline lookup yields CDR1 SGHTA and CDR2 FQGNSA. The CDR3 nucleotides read TGTGCCAGCAGCTTTACAGGTCCAAACACCGGGGAGCTGTTTTTT. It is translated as CASSFTGPNTGELFF.

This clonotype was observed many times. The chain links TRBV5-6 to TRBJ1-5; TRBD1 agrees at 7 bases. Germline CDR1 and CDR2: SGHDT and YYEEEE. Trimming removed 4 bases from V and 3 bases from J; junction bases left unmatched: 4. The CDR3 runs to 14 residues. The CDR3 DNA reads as TGTGCCAGCAGCCCGACAGGGAACAATCAGCCCCAGCATTTT. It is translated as CASSPTGNNQPQHF.

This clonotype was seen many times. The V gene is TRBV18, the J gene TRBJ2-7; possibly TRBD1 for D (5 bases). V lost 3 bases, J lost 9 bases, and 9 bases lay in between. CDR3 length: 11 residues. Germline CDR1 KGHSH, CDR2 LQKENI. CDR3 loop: CASSPQGPQYF. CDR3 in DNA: TGTGCCAGCTCACCCCAGGGCCCGCAGTACTTC.

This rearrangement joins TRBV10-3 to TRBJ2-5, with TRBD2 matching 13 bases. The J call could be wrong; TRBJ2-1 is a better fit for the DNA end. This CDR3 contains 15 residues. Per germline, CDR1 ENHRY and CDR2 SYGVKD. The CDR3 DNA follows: TGTGCCATTGGAGAACGGACTAGCGGGAGCGATGAGCAGTTCTTC. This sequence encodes CAIGERTSGSDEQFF.

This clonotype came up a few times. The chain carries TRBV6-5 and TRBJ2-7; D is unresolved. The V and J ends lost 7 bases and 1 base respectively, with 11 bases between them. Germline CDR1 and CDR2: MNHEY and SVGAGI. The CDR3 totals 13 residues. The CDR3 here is CASTLGGSYEQYF. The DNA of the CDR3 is TGTGCCAGCACCTTAGGCGGTTCCTACGAGCAGTACTTC.

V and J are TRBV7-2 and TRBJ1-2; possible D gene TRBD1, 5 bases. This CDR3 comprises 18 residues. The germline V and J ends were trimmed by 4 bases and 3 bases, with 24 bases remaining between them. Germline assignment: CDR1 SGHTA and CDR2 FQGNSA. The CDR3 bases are TGTGCCAGCAGCTCGGGACGGTGGCAGGACTCAAGGGACTATGGCTACACCTTC. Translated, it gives CASSSGRWQDSRDYGYTF.

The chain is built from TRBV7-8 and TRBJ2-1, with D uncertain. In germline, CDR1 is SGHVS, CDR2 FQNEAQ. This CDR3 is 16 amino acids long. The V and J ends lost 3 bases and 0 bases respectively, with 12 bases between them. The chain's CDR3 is CASSFPDLGSYNEQFF. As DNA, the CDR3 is TGTGCCAGCAGCTTCCCCGATCTAGGCTCCTACAATGAGCAGTTCTTC. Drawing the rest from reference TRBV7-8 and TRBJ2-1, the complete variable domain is GAGVSQSPRYKVAKRGQDVALRCDPISGHVSLFWYQQALGQGPEFLTYFQNEAQLDKSGLPSDRFFAERPEGSVSTLKIQRTQQEDSAVYLCASSFPDLGSYNEQFFGPGTRLTVL.

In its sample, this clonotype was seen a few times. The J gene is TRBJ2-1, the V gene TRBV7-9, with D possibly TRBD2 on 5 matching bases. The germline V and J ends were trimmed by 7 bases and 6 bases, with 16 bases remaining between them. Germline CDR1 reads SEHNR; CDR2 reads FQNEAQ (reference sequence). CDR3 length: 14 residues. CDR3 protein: CASTIEGSPNEQFF. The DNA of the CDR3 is TGTGCCAGCACCATCGAAGGGAGTCCCAATGAGCAGTTCTTC.

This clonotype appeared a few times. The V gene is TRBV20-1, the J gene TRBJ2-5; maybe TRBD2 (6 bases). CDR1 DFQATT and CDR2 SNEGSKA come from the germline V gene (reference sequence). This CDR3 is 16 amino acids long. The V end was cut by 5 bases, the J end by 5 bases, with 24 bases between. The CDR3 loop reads CSAVPGLGAQPETQYF. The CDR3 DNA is TGCAGTGCTGTCCCGGGACTTGGGGCCCAACCGGAGACCCAGTACTTC.

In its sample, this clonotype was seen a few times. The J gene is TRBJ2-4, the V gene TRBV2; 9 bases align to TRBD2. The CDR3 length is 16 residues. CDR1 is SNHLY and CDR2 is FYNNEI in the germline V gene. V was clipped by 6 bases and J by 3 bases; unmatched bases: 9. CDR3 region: CASRPLIAGDKNIQYF. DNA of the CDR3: TGTGCCAGCAGGCCCCTGATAGCGGGGGACAAAAACATTCAGTACTTC.

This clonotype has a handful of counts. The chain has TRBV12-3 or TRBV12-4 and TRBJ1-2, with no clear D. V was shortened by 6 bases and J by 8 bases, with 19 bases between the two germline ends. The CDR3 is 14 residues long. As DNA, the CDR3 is TGTGCCAGCAGCAACCAACCCGTCAGCGACGGCTACACCTTC. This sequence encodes CASSNQPVSDGYTF.

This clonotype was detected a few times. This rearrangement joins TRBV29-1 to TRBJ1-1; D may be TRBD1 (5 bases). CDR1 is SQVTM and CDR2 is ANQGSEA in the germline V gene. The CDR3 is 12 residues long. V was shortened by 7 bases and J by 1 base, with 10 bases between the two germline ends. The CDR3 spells CSGADRNTEAFF. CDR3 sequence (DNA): TGCAGCGGGGCCGACAGGAACACTGAAGCTTTCTTT.

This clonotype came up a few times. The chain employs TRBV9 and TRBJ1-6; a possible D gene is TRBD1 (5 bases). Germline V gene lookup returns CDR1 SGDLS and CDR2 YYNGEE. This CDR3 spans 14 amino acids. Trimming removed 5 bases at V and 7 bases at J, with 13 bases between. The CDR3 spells CASSAGTGNSPLHF. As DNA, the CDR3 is TGTGCCAGCAGTGCCGGGACCGGGAATTCACCCCTCCACTTT.

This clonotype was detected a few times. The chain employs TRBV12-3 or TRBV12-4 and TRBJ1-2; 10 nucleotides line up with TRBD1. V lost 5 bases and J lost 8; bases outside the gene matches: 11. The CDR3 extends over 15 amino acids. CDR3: CASSLMTGGAGGYTF. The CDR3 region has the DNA TGTGCCAGCAGTCTGATGACAGGGGGCGCGGGAGGCTACACCTTC.

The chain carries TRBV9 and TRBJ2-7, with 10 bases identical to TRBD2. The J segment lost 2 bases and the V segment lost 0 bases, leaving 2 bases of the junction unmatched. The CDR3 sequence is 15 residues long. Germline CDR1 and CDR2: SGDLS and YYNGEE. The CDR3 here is CASSVGTSGAYEQYF. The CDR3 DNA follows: TGTGCCAGCAGCGTAGGGACTAGCGGTGCCTACGAGCAGTACTTC.

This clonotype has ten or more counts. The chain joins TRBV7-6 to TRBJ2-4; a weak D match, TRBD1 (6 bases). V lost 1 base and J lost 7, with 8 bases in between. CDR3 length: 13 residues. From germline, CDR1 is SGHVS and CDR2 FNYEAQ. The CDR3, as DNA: TGTGCCAGCAGCTTAGGTCAGGGGAACATTCAGTACTTC. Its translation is CASSLGQGNIQYF.